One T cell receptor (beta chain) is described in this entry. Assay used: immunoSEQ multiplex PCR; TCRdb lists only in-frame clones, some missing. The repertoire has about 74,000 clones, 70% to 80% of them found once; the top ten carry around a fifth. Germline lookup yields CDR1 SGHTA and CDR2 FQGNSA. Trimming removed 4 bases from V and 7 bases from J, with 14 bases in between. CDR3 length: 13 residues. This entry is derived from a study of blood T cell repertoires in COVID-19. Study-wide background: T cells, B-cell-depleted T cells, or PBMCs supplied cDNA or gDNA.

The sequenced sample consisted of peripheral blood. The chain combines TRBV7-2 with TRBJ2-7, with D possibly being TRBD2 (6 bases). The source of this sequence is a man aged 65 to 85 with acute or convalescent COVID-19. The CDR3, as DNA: TGTGCCAGCAGCTCGAGGAGGGGCAGGGAGCAGTACTTC. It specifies CASSSRRGREQYF.